One and the same sample provided the 8 T cell receptor beta chains below, sequenced in a study of blood T cells in healthy people across ages. Then a second PCR, running about 6 to 12 cycles, was carried out with a sample-barcoded 5' primer and a J-beta primer mix. TCRdb itself ran the 5' RACE reads through MiXCR, one entry per CDR3 protein. Among over 1,200,000 distinct CDR3 sequences listed, 59% were seen once. What was sequenced was blood. The receptors come from a man between 18 and 35 years old in good health.

This clonotype was detected only a few times. This sequence joins TRBV20-1 and TRBJ2-5, with 8 positions matching TRBD2. Trimming cost V 5 bases and J 0 bases; bases outside gene matches: 8. Germline V CDR1 and CDR2: DFQATT, SNEGSKA (reference sequence). The CDR3 totals 15 residues. The CDR3 sequence: CSAVSGSLYQETQYF. CDR3 DNA: TGCAGTGCTGTCAGCGGGAGCCTGTACCAAGAGACCCAGTACTTC.

The chain carries TRBV6-1 and TRBJ1-2; 8 positions match TRBD1. The V gene's germline CDR1 is MNHNS and CDR2 SASEGT. This CDR3 contains 15 residues. J lost 1 base, V lost 2 bases, and 3 bases had no gene match. This CDR3 is CASSERQGRNYGYTF. CDR3 nucleotide sequence: TGTGCCAGCAGTGAACGACAGGGGCGTAACTATGGCTACACCTTC.

This clonotype turned up a few times. The chain links TRBV18 to TRBJ1-2; TRBD1 might be the D (5 bases). The CDR3 covers 13 residues. V was pared by 0 bases and J by 10 bases, with 12 bases between. Germline CDR1 is KGHSH and CDR2 is LQKENI. Here the CDR3 DNA reads TGTGCCAGCTCACCACCCCAGGGAGGAAACTACACCTTC. It specifies CASSPPQGGNYTF.

J is TRBJ1-5 and V is TRBV6-2 or TRBV6-3; no definite D call. The germline V and J ends were trimmed by 5 bases and 0 bases, with 11 bases remaining between them. Germline V gene lookup returns CDR1 MNHEY and CDR2 SVGEGT. The CDR3 sequence is 15 residues long. In DNA, the CDR3 is TGTGCCAGCAGTGACAAGATTTATAGCAATCAGCCCCAGCATTTT. This sequence encodes CASSDKIYSNQPQHF.

This clonotype was seen only a few times. The chain has TRBV20-1 and TRBJ2-1; the match to TRBD2 covers 10 bases. The CDR3 runs to 15 residues. Trimming at V came to 5 bases and at J to 5 bases, leaving 9 bases not matched to a gene. Germline assignment: CDR1 DFQATT and CDR2 SNEGSKA (reference sequence). The CDR3 reads CSADAGTSAHNEQFF. The DNA for the CDR3 is TGCAGTGCTGACGCCGGGACTAGCGCCCACAATGAGCAGTTCTTC.

The genes are TRBV3-1 and TRBJ2-7; D unresolved. Trimming stripped 4 bases from V and 2 bases from J, with 12 bases between. The CDR3 runs to 14 residues. CDR1 is LGHDT, CDR2 YNNKEL, per germline (reference sequence). The CDR3 sequence: CASSPLVWTYEQYF. Written as DNA, the CDR3 is TGTGCCAGCAGCCCCCTGGTCTGGACCTACGAGCAGTACTTC.

The V call is TRBV18, the J call TRBJ1-2; tentative D call: TRBD1 (5 bases). Germline-derived CDR1 and CDR2 are KGHSH and LQKENI. The CDR3 is made up of 10 amino acids. Trimming pared 6 bases from V and 8 bases from J, leaving 7 bases between. The CDR3 nucleotides read TGTGCCAGCTCTCCAGGGGGCTACACCTTC. Residues: CASSPGGYTF.

This chain joins TRBV20-1 and TRBJ1-1; tentatively, D is TRBD1 (6 bases). Trimming shortened V by 2 bases and J by 11 bases, and 21 bases separated the two germline ends. Germline-derived CDR1 and CDR2 are DFQATT and SNEGSKA (reference sequence). The CDR3 totals 14 residues. The CDR3 loop reads CSARLGAGSFLAFF. Here the CDR3 DNA reads TGCAGTGCTAGATTGGGGGCAGGATCTTTTTTGGCTTTCTTT.